This record looks at one T cell receptor beta chain sequence and its context. The target antigen is unknown. TCRdb ran MiXCR on the RT-PCR reads and lists one entry per CDR3 protein. Among about 650,000 distinct CDR3 sequences, approximately 15% were seen once, and the ten largest hold 7.6%. The data belong to a study of response to subunit inactivated influenza vaccine. General study points: It was suggested by the authors that few new T cells are recruited by each seasonal influenza vaccination.

This CDR3 is 13 amino acids long. Germline V gives CDR1 MNHNY, CDR2 SVGAGI (reference sequence). The V segment lost 10 bases and the J segment 5 bases; nucleotides outside the gene matches: 7. The chain links TRBV6-6 to TRBJ2-1, with TRBD2 identical over 8 bases. The clonotype originates from a man in his forties or fifties who received an inactivated influenza vaccine. The sample was PBMCs from blood, taken about 14 days before vaccination. The CDR3 region has the DNA TGTGCCACAACTAGCGGCTTTCACAATGAGCAGTTCTTC. This gives the protein CATTSGFHNEQFF.